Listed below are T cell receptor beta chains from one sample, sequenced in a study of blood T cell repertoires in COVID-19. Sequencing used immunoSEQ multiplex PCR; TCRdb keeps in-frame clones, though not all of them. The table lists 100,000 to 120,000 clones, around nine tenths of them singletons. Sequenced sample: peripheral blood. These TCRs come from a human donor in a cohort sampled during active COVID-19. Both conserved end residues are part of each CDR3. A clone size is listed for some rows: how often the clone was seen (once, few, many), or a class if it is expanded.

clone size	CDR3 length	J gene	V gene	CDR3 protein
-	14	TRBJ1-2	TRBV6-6	CASRDRAGVRGYTF
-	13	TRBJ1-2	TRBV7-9	CASSQTGAYGYTF
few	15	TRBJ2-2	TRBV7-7	CASCPSGGNTGELFF
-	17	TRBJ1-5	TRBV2	CASSESVDRGWGQPQHF
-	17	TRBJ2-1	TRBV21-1	CASSKDFAEGSYNEQFF
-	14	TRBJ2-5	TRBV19	CASSIGQGMETQYF
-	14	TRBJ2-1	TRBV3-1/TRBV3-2	CASSQDRDYNEQFF
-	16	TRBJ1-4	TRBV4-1	CASSQDPRVSDEKLFF
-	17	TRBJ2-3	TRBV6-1	CASSVLPSGGSTDTQYF
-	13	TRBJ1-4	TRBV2	CASSLDRLEKLFF
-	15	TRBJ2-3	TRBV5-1	CASSTRPGGTDTQYF
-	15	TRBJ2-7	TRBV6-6	CASSPTTGTHYEQYF
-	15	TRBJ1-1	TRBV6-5	CASSYSRGAFAEAFF
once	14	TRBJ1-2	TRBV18	CASSLSGTGIGYTF
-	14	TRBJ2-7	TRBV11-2	CASSPGAGASEQYF
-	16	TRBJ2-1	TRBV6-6	CASSWGGVRSYNEQFF
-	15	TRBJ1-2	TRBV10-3	CAIKAGGGTGYGYTF
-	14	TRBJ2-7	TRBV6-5	CASMGRGISYEQYF
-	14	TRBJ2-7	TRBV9	CASSLGGSSYEQYF
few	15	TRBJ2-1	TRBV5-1	CASSLLGLAYNEQFF
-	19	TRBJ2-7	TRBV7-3	CASSLKAGGTSGSSYEQYF
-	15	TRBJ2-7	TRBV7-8	CASNPQGARGYEQYF
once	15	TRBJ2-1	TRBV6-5	CASRSTGGPYNEQFF
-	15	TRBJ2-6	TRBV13	CASSSHVSGANVLTF
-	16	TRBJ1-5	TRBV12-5	CASDPSGHPSNQPQHF
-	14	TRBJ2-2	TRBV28	CASLGQGNTGELFF
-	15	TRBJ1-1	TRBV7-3	CASSPDRGLNTEAFF
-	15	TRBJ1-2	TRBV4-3	CASSRDGTADYGYTF
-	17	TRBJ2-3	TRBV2	CASKTQQGIGPTDTQYF
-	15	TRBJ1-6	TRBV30	CAWSPGQGLRSPLHF
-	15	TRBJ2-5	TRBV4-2	CASSQDLKGSETQYF
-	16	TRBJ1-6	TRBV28	CASSPGSLFSGSPLHF
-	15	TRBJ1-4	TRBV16	CASSQSGWSNEKLFF
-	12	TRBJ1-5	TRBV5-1	CATRYSNQPQHF
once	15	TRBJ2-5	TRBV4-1	CASSQVGLASETQYF
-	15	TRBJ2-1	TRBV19	CASSTTSGAGNEQFF
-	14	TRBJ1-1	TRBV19	CASSINRGGTEAFF
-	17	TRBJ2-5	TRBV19	CASSMSGGGGRGETQYF
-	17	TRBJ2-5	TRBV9	CASSVGVGDRIGETQYF
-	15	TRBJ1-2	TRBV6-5	CASSPGGGSLLGYTF
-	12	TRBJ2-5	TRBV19	CASSDRVETQYF
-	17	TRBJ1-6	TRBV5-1	CASSSLFSGTGGSPLHF
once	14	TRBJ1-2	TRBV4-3	CASSTRTEGPGYTF
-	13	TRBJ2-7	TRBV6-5	CASTRTGGDEQYF
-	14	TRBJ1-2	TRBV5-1	CASSLVRANYGYTF
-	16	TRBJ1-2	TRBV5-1	CASSLRTGGGDYGYTF
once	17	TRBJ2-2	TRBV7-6	CASSPPPGRGNTGELFF
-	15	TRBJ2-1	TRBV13	CASNPGTGAPGEQFF
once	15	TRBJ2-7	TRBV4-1	CASSQQRGGNYEQYF
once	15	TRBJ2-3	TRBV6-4	CASRGTSGAQDTQYF
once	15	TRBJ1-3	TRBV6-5	CASSYAGAEGNTIYF
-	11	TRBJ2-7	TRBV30	CAWDRDYEQYF
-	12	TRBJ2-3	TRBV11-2	CASSSSTDTQYF
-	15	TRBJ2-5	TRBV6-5	CASRTRNRGQETQYF